These 27 T cell receptor beta chains were all obtained from the same sample, sequenced in a study of T cells in tuberculosis. Here immunoSEQ multiplex PCR was the method, and the copy in TCRdb shows in-frame clones only, minus some. The sample holds tens of thousands of clones, 85% to 95% seen once. Sample: PBMCs. The receptors come from a donor aged 10 to 29 with latent tuberculosis or without tuberculosis infection. Some clones in this sample may be carry-over from other donors' samples.

The CDR3 reads CASNGRGDEKLFF. The CDR3 coding sequence is TGCGCCAGCAACGGCCGAGGAGATGAAAAACTGTTTTTT. The chain recombines TRBV5-1 with TRBJ1-4; D call uncertain. The germline V and J ends were trimmed by 6 bases and 6 bases, with 12 bases remaining between them. CDR1 and CDR2 from the germline V gene are SGHRS and YFSETQ. This CDR3 region has 13 residues.

V and J are TRBV16 and TRBJ2-3; TRBD1 matches 7 bases. V dropped 1 base and J dropped 0; count of bases not matched to a gene: 7. Germline loops: CDR1 KGHSY, CDR2 FQNENV. This CDR3 contains 17 residues. The CDR3 DNA follows: TGTGCCAGCAGCCAATATTCAGGGGGATCCAGCACAGATACGCAGTATTTT. Translation: CASSQYSGGSSTDTQYF.

CDR3 amino acids: CASSRGQENTEAFF. The CDR3 DNA reads TGCGCCAGCAGCCGCGGACAGGAGAACACTGAAGCTTTCTTT. The V and J genes are TRBV5-1 and TRBJ1-1; TRBD1 matches at 7 bases. V dropped 4 bases and J dropped 1; count of bases not matched to a gene: 4. CDR1 is SGHRS, CDR2 YFSETQ, per germline. The CDR3 has 14 amino acids.

The chain employs TRBV29-1 and TRBJ1-2, with TRBD1 matching 9 bases. J gave up 2 bases and V 7 bases, and 5 bases lay outside the gene matches. The CDR3 extends over 13 amino acids. Germline V gene lookup returns CDR1 SQVTM and CDR2 ANQGSEA. The CDR3 loop reads CSARTGDNYGYTF. In DNA, the CDR3 is TGCAGCGCAAGGACAGGGGACAACTATGGCTACACCTTC.

This sequence joins TRBV30 and TRBJ2-3; 7 positions match TRBD2. The germline CDR1 and CDR2 sequences are GTSNPN and SVGIG (reference sequence). The CDR3 is 14 amino acids. The ends lost 1 base at V and 2 bases at J; junction bases unmatched: 3. Written as DNA, the CDR3 is TGTGCCTGGAGTGGGGGACTATCCACAGATACGCAGTATTTT. Translation: CAWSGGLSTDTQYF.

The chain is built from TRBV7-2 and TRBJ1-2; TRBD1 agrees at 12 bases. The V gene's germline CDR1 is SGHTA and CDR2 FQGNSA. V lost 3 bases and J lost 4; bases outside the gene matches: 9. The CDR3 consists of 17 residues. CDR3 residues: CASSFLGQGAILYGYTF. The CDR3 nucleotides read TGTGCCAGCAGCTTCTTGGGACAGGGGGCGATTCTCTATGGCTACACCTTC.

The chain combines TRBV13 with TRBJ2-3, with D hard to call. Germline CDR1 PRHDT, CDR2 FYEKMQ (reference sequence). V was shortened by 5 bases and J by 2 bases, with 23 bases between the two germline ends. CDR3 length: 18 residues. CDR3 DNA: TGTGCCAGCAGCGCTCGGGTTCTAGGCGGAGCCTTCACAGATACGCAGTATTTT. This translates into CASSARVLGGAFTDTQYF.

The chain is built from TRBV7-2 and TRBJ1-3, with D possibly TRBD1 on 5 matching bases. V lost 2 bases, J lost 0 bases, and 8 bases lay in between. Germline V CDR1 and CDR2: SGHTA, FQGNSA. The CDR3 has 15 amino acids. The DNA for the CDR3 is TGTGCCAGCAGCTTAACGGGGGACTCTGGAAACACCATATATTTT. Translation gives CASSLTGDSGNTIYF.

V is TRBV7-9 and J is TRBJ1-2; possibly TRBD1 for D (6 bases). V was shortened by 6 bases and J by 7 bases, with 15 bases between the two germline ends. The CDR3 consists of 13 residues. Germline V gene sequence: CDR1 SEHNR, CDR2 FQNEAQ (reference sequence). Here the CDR3 reads CASRRAGAVGYTF. The CDR3 DNA is TGTGCCAGCAGAAGGGCAGGGGCTGTTGGCTACACCTTC.

The rearrangement links TRBV15 to TRBJ1-5, with 11 bases that match TRBD1. This CDR3 has 14 residues. Germline V lookup: CDR1 LNHNV, CDR2 YYDKDF (reference sequence). Germline trimming cut 5 bases from V and 8 bases from J; bases unmatched to any gene: 5. The CDR3 is CATSVGTGGEPQHF. Written as DNA, the CDR3 is TGTGCCACCAGCGTAGGGACAGGGGGAGAGCCCCAGCATTTT.

The chain recombines TRBV10-3 with TRBJ1-2; possible D gene TRBD1, 5 bases. CDR3 length equals 13 residues. V gave up 2 bases and J gave up 8 bases, with 12 bases separating them. The germline V gene encodes CDR1 ENHRY and CDR2 SYGVKD. The CDR3 sequence: CAISEIQEGGYTF. CDR3 in DNA: TGTGCCATCAGTGAGATCCAGGAGGGGGGCTACACCTTC.

The chain carries TRBV15 and TRBJ1-1, with a tentative D call TRBD1 (5 bases). CDR1 and CDR2 (germline): LNHNV, YYDKDF (reference sequence). Trimming took off 1 base at V and 10 bases at J, with 13 bases between the two ends. The CDR3 has 13 residues. DNA for the CDR3: TGTGCCACCAGCAGAGTGCTCCCCAGGGCAGCTTTCTTT. It codes for CATSRVLPRAAFF.

The sample holds one count of this clone. The chain combines TRBV6-5 with TRBJ2-7; D gene ambiguous. V was cut by 0 bases and J by 6 bases, with 12 bases left in between. In germline, CDR1 is MNHEY, CDR2 SVGAGI. CDR3 length: 14 amino acids. In DNA form, the CDR3 reads TGTGCCAGCAGTTACTCCCGAGGTGATAGCGAGCAGTACTTC. It yields the protein CASSYSRGDSEQYF.

The chain joins TRBV13 to TRBJ1-2; TRBD1 matches at 8 bases. This CDR3 comprises 13 residues. Germline CDR1 reads PRHDT; CDR2 reads FYEKMQ (reference sequence). J was trimmed by 4 bases and V by 5 bases; bases with no gene match: 3. The CDR3 sequence is CASSQGQAYGYTF. CDR3 DNA sequence: TGTGCCAGCAGCCAGGGACAGGCCTATGGCTACACCTTC.

The chain combines TRBV19 with TRBJ1-2; D remains ambiguous. The CDR3 runs 15 residues. V gave up 3 bases and J gave up 6 bases, with 17 bases separating them. Per the germline V gene, CDR1 is LNHDA and CDR2 is SQIVND (reference sequence). In nucleotides, the CDR3 is TGTGCCAGTAGTATCGGCGGATCACGGGGAGATGGCTACACCTTC. Its protein product is CASSIGGSRGDGYTF. Supplemented by reference TRBV19 and TRBJ1-2, the full variable domain reads DGGITQSPKYLFRKEGQNVTLSCEQNLNHDAMYWYRQDPGQGLRLIYYSQIVNDFQKGDIAEGYSVSREKKESFPLTVTSAQKNPTAFYLCASSIGGSRGDGYTFGSGTRLTVV.

The rearrangement links TRBV7-3 to TRBJ1-3; D not resolved. V lost 1 base, J lost 7 bases, and 8 bases lay in between. The germline gives CDR1 SGHTA, CDR2 FQGTGA. The CDR3 spans 13 residues. CDR3 in amino acids: CASSLNRGNTIYF. The CDR3 DNA is TGTGCCAGCAGCTTAAACCGCGGGAACACCATATATTTT.

This chain joins TRBV11-2 and TRBJ1-1; 8 nucleotides match TRBD1. With 3 bases clipped from V and 3 bases from J, the junction kept 6 bases outside the gene matches. This CDR3 contains 15 residues. Germline V CDR1 and CDR2: SGHAT, FQNNGV. The CDR3 DNA reads as TGTGCCAGCAGCTTGAACAGGGGGACGGACACTGAAGCTTTCTTT. Its protein is CASSLNRGTDTEAFF.

This chain connects TRBV15 to TRBJ2-2; a possible D gene is TRBD1 (6 bases). The CDR3 is 15 amino acids. The germline V gene has CDR1 LNHNV and CDR2 YYDKDF (reference sequence). V was trimmed by 5 bases and J by 1 base, leaving 11 bases between them. The CDR3 DNA reads TGTGCCACCAGCCCCGGGACAAAGAACACCGGGGAGCTGTTTTTT. Translated: CATSPGTKNTGELFF.

The chain carries TRBV28 and TRBJ2-7, with D hard to call. Germline CDR1 is MDHEN and CDR2 is SYDVKM. This CDR3 region has 14 residues. Trimming stripped 2 bases from V and 2 bases from J, with 10 bases between. DNA for the CDR3: TGTGCCAGCAGTTTAGGGCAGCAGACCTACGAGCAGTACTTC. Its translation is CASSLGQQTYEQYF.

V is TRBV10-3 and J is TRBJ1-4; 10 bases align to TRBD1. CDR3 length: 15 residues. The ends lost 11 bases at V and 6 bases at J; junction bases unmatched: 12. CDR1 and CDR2 (germline): ENHRY, SYGVKD. The CDR3 loop reads CAATKSGQGYEKLFF. The CDR3 nucleotides read TGTGCCGCAACCAAGTCGGGACAGGGGTATGAAAAACTGTTTTTT.

The chain employs TRBV13 and TRBJ2-3; D call uncertain. Trimming took 3 bases from V and 1 from J, leaving 5 bases between them. The CDR3 is 13 residues long. CDR1 PRHDT and CDR2 FYEKMQ come from the germline V gene (reference sequence). CDR3 nucleotides: TGTGCCAGCAGCTTCCAGGGCACAGATACGCAGTATTTT. Amino acids: CASSFQGTDTQYF.

This rearrangement joins TRBV25-1 to TRBJ1-1, with TRBD1 matching 7 bases. Per the germline V gene, CDR1 is MGHDK and CDR2 is SYGVNS. The CDR3 loop spans 15 amino acids. V lost 2 bases, J lost 2 bases, and 5 bases stayed unmatched. The CDR3 loop is CASSESAGGNTEAFF. As DNA, the CDR3 is TGTGCCAGCAGTGAAAGTGCAGGGGGAAACACTGAAGCTTTCTTT.

The genes are TRBV4-1 and TRBJ2-3; 10 nucleotides line up with TRBD2. Trimming cost V 4 bases and J 5 bases; bases outside gene matches: 9. CDR1 and CDR2 from the germline V gene are MGHRA and YSYEKL. There are 16 residues in the CDR3. The chain's CDR3 is CASSPTGLAERDTQYF. In nucleotides, the CDR3 is TGCGCCAGCAGCCCCACAGGACTAGCGGAAAGAGATACGCAGTATTTT.

The rearrangement joins TRBV7-9 to TRBJ1-1; TRBD1 agrees at 9 bases. The CDR3 extends over 13 amino acids. The trim removed 5 bases at V and 4 bases at J, leaving 2 bases unmatched. Germline lookup yields CDR1 SEHNR and CDR2 FQNEAQ (reference sequence). CDR3 DNA: TGTGCCAGCAGCGGACAGGGGCTCACTGAAGCTTTCTTT. It translates to CASSGQGLTEAFF.

This rearrangement joins TRBV2 to TRBJ2-3, with TRBD2 matching over 9 bases. Germline CDR1 is SNHLY and CDR2 is FYNNEI. The junction had 9 bases not matched to a gene; V was cut back by 6 bases and J by 5 bases. The CDR3 is made up of 15 amino acids. The CDR3 spells CASRASGVRGDTQYF. The DNA of the CDR3 is TGTGCCAGCAGGGCTAGCGGGGTTCGGGGAGATACGCAGTATTTT.

The chain couples TRBV27 to TRBJ2-5; tentatively, D is TRBD1 (5 bases). The J call may be wrong; the DNA end is better matched by TRBJ2-7. The germline CDR1 and CDR2 sequences are MNHEY and SMNVEV (reference sequence). CDR3 length equals 14 residues. Written as DNA, the CDR3 is TGTGCCAGCAGTCCTTCCGCAGGGTCATACGAGCAGTACTTC. This translates into CASSPSAGSYEQYF.

The chain combines TRBV5-1 with TRBJ1-2; 9 bases are shared with TRBD1. V trimming: 4 bases; J trimming: 6 bases; junction bases outside the gene matches: 10. The CDR3 consists of 15 residues. Germline CDR1 and CDR2: SGHRS and YFSETQ. The CDR3 DNA follows: TGCGCCAGCAGCGCCGAACAGGGGGCCCTAAATGGCTACACCTTC. Translated: CASSAEQGALNGYTF. Variable domain in full (rest from reference TRBV5-1 and TRBJ1-2): KAGVTQTPRYLIKTRGQQVTLSCSPISGHRSVSWYQQTPGQGLQFLFEYFSETQRNKGNFPGRFSGRQFSNSRSEMNVSTLELGDSALYLCASSAEQGALNGYTFGSGTRLTVV.